Presented here are 9 T cell receptor beta chains from one specimen sequenced in a study of response to subunit inactivated influenza vaccine. TCRdb passed the RT-PCR reads through MiXCR, listing each CDR3 protein once. The repertoire includes approximately 680,000 distinct CDR3 sequences, 15% to 18% of them detected once, and 11% sits in the top ten. The sequencing used PBMCs from blood, collected roughly 12 days after vaccination. These receptor sequences come from a man in his fifties or sixties who received an inactivated influenza vaccine.

This clonotype has a count of ten or more. V usage is TRBV5-1 and J usage is TRBJ2-7; 10 bases fit TRBD1. The germline V gene encodes CDR1 SGHRS and CDR2 YFSETQ. J lost 4 bases, V lost 6 bases, and 10 bases had no gene match. The CDR3 sequence is 15 residues long. In DNA form, the CDR3 reads TGCGCCAGCAAACTCGCGACAGGGGGCGATTACGAGCAGTACTTC. Amino acids: CASKLATGGDYEQYF.

The J gene is TRBJ2-5, the V gene TRBV20-1; D call uncertain. V was cut by 2 bases and J by 10 bases, with 17 bases left in between. The CDR3 extends over 13 amino acids. The V gene's germline CDR1 is DFQATT and CDR2 SNEGSKA (reference sequence). As DNA, the CDR3 is TGCAGTGCTAGAAGCCCACCCACTCCTGGCCAGTACTTC. As protein: CSARSPPTPGQYF.

This clonotype was detected a few times. J is TRBJ2-1 and V is TRBV9; D call uncertain. V gave up 0 bases and J gave up 6 bases, with 10 bases separating them. The CDR3 has 14 amino acids. Germline CDR1 reads SGDLS; CDR2 reads YYNGEE. In DNA form, the CDR3 reads TGTGCCAGCAGCGTAGCTACGTCCCCCAATGAGCAGTTCTTC. Encoded protein: CASSVATSPNEQFF. Filled out from reference TRBV9 and TRBJ2-1, the complete variable domain reads DSGVTQTPKHLITATGQRVTLRCSPRSGDLSVYWYQQSLDQGLQFLIQYYNGEERAKGNILERFSAQQFPDLHSELNLSSLELGDSALYFCASSVATSPNEQFFGPGTRLTVL.

V is TRBV24-1 and J is TRBJ2-3; 11 bases line up with TRBD2. The CDR3 contains 15 residues. Trimming at V came to 8 bases and at J to 3 bases, leaving 6 bases not matched to a gene. CDR1 is KGHDR and CDR2 is SFDVKD in the germline V gene. DNA of the CDR3: TGTGCCACCATAACGGGACTAGCGGTGACAGATACGCAGTATTTT. Residues: CATITGLAVTDTQYF.

The chain joins TRBV18 to TRBJ2-7; D is possibly TRBD2 (6 bases). This CDR3 is built from 16 residues. Between the trimmed V and J ends, which lost 4 bases and 0 bases, there was a span of 16 bases. Looked up from germline, CDR1 is KGHSH and CDR2 is LQKENI. The chain's CDR3 is CASSHGNRGNSYEQYF. Here the CDR3 DNA reads TGTGCCAGCTCACACGGGAACCGGGGGAACTCCTACGAGCAGTACTTC. The whole variable domain, filled in from reference TRBV18 and TRBJ2-7, reads NAGVMQNPRHLVRRRGQEARLRCSPMKGHSHVYWYRQLPEEGLKFMVYLQKENIIDESGMPKERFSAEFPKEGPSILRIQQVVRGDSAAYFCASSHGNRGNSYEQYFGPGTRLTVT.

This clonotype was picked up a small number of times. The CDR3 loop reads CSARQEVEYF. Written as DNA, the CDR3 is TGCAGTGCTAGGCAGGAGGTGGAGTACTTC. The chain joins TRBV20-1 to TRBJ2-5; tentative D call: TRBD2 (5 bases). The germline V gene has CDR1 DFQATT and CDR2 SNEGSKA (reference sequence). The CDR3 loop spans 10 amino acids. V gave up 3 bases and J gave up 12 bases, with 11 bases separating them.

This clonotype was detected only a few times. The rearrangement joins TRBV5-1 to TRBJ2-7; no clear D gene. V was clipped by 0 bases and J by 2 bases, with 12 bases between them. Germline CDR1 reads SGHRS; CDR2 reads YFSETQ. The CDR3 is 15 amino acids. DNA of the CDR3: TGCGCCAGCAGCTTGGCCTCTACCAGAACCTACGAGCAGTACTTC. Amino acid sequence: CASSLASTRTYEQYF. Based on the CDR3 plus reference TRBV5-1 and TRBJ2-7, the full variable domain is KAGVTQTPRYLIKTRGQQVTLSCSPISGHRSVSWYQQTPGQGLQFLFEYFSETQRNKGNFPGRFSGRQFSNSRSEMNVSTLELGDSALYLCASSLASTRTYEQYFGPGTRLTVT.

The chain links TRBV4-3 to TRBJ2-3, with TRBD2 identical over 12 bases. Germline loops: CDR1 LGHNA, CDR2 YSLEER. There are 19 residues in the CDR3. V trimming: 0 bases; J trimming: 5 bases; junction bases outside the gene matches: 12. The CDR3 loop reads CASSQDLMRLAGGEDTQYF. The CDR3, as DNA: TGCGCCAGCAGCCAAGATCTAATGCGGCTAGCGGGAGGGGAAGATACGCAGTATTTT.

V gene TRBV7-8 combines with J gene TRBJ2-7; D gene unclear. Between the trimmed V and J ends, which lost 5 bases and 2 bases, there was a span of 16 bases. CDR1 is SGHVS, CDR2 FQNEAQ, per germline. The CDR3 spans 15 residues. Written as DNA, the CDR3 is TGTGCCAGCAGCCTACGACGTATAGCAACCTACGAGCAGTACTTC. Translation gives CASSLRRIATYEQYF.